The next 12 T cell receptor beta chains were all read from a single sample in a study of regulatory T cells in long-lasting Graves disease (dated by TCRdb to the early 2020s). This specimen's time point label, per the study, means: persistent/refractory GD, antithyroid drugs over 5 years with positive TRAb. For both TCR sequencing and RNA sequencing, RNA was extracted from PBMCs using TRIzol. Library preparation was by multiplex PCR. The run used an Illumina HiSeq 4000. TCR beta libraries were built with iRepertoire HTBI primers and Arm-PCR amplification of CDR3 regions. The public reads were quality trimmed at Q25 with fastp and then assembled into clones with MiXCR by TCRdb, keeping productive beta chains. CDR3 protein duplicates are merged, each entry listing the most common genes and DNA. The sample yields around 400,000 distinct CDR3 sequences; 23% were counted once. The top ten clones comprise roughly 30% of the sample.

The sample consisted of peripheral blood mononuclear cells (PBMCs), taken when the disease was refractory, from a patient treated with antithyroid drugs. These receptors originate from a female donor with Graves disease.

This clonotype was counted ten times or more. The chain links TRBV2 to TRBJ2-5; 7 bases are shared with TRBD2. CDR1 is SNHLY, CDR2 FYNNEI, per germline. The V segment lost 3 bases and the J segment 5 bases; nucleotides outside the gene matches: 18. CDR3 length equals 18 residues. The CDR3 region has the DNA TGTGCCAGCAGTGACGCCCGCGGGAGAGCGGCCAAGGGGGAGACCCAGTACTTC. Residues: CASSDARGRAAKGETQYF.

This clonotype was seen a few times. The rearrangement joins TRBV30 to TRBJ2-7; D is possibly TRBD1 (6 bases). Germline lookup yields CDR1 GTSNPN and CDR2 SVGIG (reference sequence). CDR3 length equals 14 residues. Trimming stripped 3 bases from V and 4 bases from J, with 16 bases between. The CDR3 bases are TGTGCCTGGAGCCTCAGGACAGTCGAATACGAGCAGTACTTC. It specifies CAWSLRTVEYEQYF.

This clonotype was counted only a few times. This may come from a read error, since a much larger clone is one base off. This likely comes from a read error, as the CDR3 has no conserved phenylalanine or tryptophan at its end. The chain combines TRBV10-3 with TRBJ2-5; TRBD2 matches 11 bases. CDR1 and CDR2 from the germline V gene are ENHRY and SYGVKD. J lost 2 bases, V lost 7 bases, and 6 bases had no gene match. The CDR3 has 15 residues. This CDR3 reads CAITEGTSGQETQYL. As DNA, the CDR3 is TGTGCCATCACCGAAGGGACTAGCGGTCAAGAGACCCAGTACCTC.

This clonotype was counted at least ten times. The CDR3 region is CASSFGPAYEQYF. CDR3 sequence (DNA): TGTGCCAGCAGCTTCGGTCCGGCCTACGAGCAGTACTTC. This chain uses TRBV7-2 with TRBJ2-7; D not resolved. V was clipped by 3 bases and J by 2 bases, with 8 bases between them. The CDR3 runs 13 residues. Germline V gene sequence: CDR1 SGHTA, CDR2 FQGNSA.

The table lists this clonotype with a few counts. The rearrangement links TRBV10-3 to TRBJ2-3; a weak D match, TRBD2 (5 bases). Trimming removed 8 bases at V and 4 bases at J, with 22 bases between. Germline-derived CDR1 and CDR2 are ENHRY and SYGVKD. The CDR3 contains 16 residues. CDR3 nucleotides: TGTGCCATCGGCGGCGGGCTGAGAAAGAATTCAGATACGCAGTATTTT. As protein: CAIGGGLRKNSDTQYF.

This clonotype was picked up a small number of times. CDR3 in DNA: TGTGCCAGCAGTTCTCATTTGACAGGTCCCCGTCAGCCCCAGCATTTT. As protein: CASSSHLTGPRQPQHF. The chain is built from TRBV6-9 and TRBJ1-5; D may be TRBD1 (6 bases). The V and J ends lost 4 bases and 6 bases respectively, with 19 bases between them. Germline V gene data show CDR1 as MNHGY and CDR2 as SVAAGI. The CDR3 has 16 amino acids.

V gene TRBV11-1 combines with J gene TRBJ2-4; D is perhaps TRBD1 (5 bases). V was clipped by 3 bases and J by 8 bases, with 20 bases between them. The germline V gene encodes CDR1 SGHAT and CDR2 FQDESV (reference sequence). This CDR3 has 16 amino acids. The CDR3 here is CASSLAQGARVDIQYF. In DNA form, the CDR3 reads TGTGCCAGCAGCTTGGCCCAAGGGGCCAGGGTTGACATTCAGTACTTC.

This chain connects TRBV7-9 to TRBJ2-7; 11 positions agree with TRBD2. The V and J ends lost 3 bases and 6 bases, in that order; junction bases with no gene match: 19. The CDR3 is 19 amino acids. Germline V gene data show CDR1 as SEHNR and CDR2 as FQNEAQ (reference sequence). CDR3 nucleotides: TGTGCCAGCAGCTTGGGCGCATCGCTCTTAGCGGGAGGGAGACGCGAGCAGTACTTC. Amino acids: CASSLGASLLAGGRREQYF.

This clonotype was counted ten times or more. J is TRBJ2-7 and V is TRBV12-3 or TRBV12-4; D remains unclear. The V gene lost 1 base and the J gene lost 3 bases, with 10 bases spanning the gap. This CDR3 has 14 amino acids. CDR3 bases: TGTGCCAGCAGTTTAGGGTTCTCGGGCTACGAGCAGTACTTC. As protein: CASSLGFSGYEQYF.

Many counts were recorded for this clonotype. The genes are TRBV20-1 and TRBJ1-2; 7 bases match TRBD1. V was clipped by 2 bases and J by 3 bases; unmatched bases: 6. The CDR3 is made up of 14 amino acids. The germline V gene has CDR1 DFQATT and CDR2 SNEGSKA (reference sequence). CDR3 bases: TGCAGTGCTAGAAGACAGGGACCTGACTATGGCTACACCTTC. Protein: CSARRQGPDYGYTF.

This clonotype was recorded many times. The chain couples TRBV20-1 to TRBJ2-7; 14 positions match TRBD2. This CDR3 contains 15 residues. J gave up 5 bases and V 1 base, and 4 bases lay outside the gene matches. Germline lookup yields CDR1 DFQATT and CDR2 SNEGSKA (reference sequence). The CDR3 sequence: CSARGTSGRRNEQYF. The CDR3 nucleotides are TGCAGTGCTAGAGGGACTAGCGGGAGGAGAAACGAGCAGTACTTC.

The chain carries TRBV5-1 and TRBJ2-1, with D possibly TRBD1 on 6 matching bases. Germline loops: CDR1 SGHRS, CDR2 YFSETQ. The CDR3 contains 16 residues. Deletions cut 0 bases from V and 0 bases from J, with 10 bases between. In DNA, the CDR3 is TGCGCCAGCAGCTTGGGACAGGTTAACTCCTACAATGAGCAGTTCTTC. It translates to CASSLGQVNSYNEQFF.